Listed below are T cell receptor beta chains from one sample, sequenced in a study of blood T cell repertoires in COVID-19. Clones were sequenced by immunoSEQ multiplex PCR, and TCRdb holds only the in-frame ones, with some missing. The table has roughly 340,000 clones, 80% to 90% seen once. Sequenced: peripheral blood. The receptor set was obtained from a woman in her 30s with COVID-19, enrolled during active disease. Each CDR3 is given with its conserved first and last residue. Each record gives: V gene, clone size, J gene, D gene, CDR3 protein, CDR3 DNA. D genes are given only for firm matches. Clone size appears in some rows only: once, few, many, or a class for an expanded clone.

>TRBV19|NA|TRBJ2-7|NA
CASSIRDTYEQYF
TGTGCCAGTAGTATTCGGGACACGTACGAGCAGTACTTC
>TRBV4-3|NA|TRBJ1-2|TRBD1
CASSTQPGTGYGYTF
TGCGCCAGCAGTACACAACCCGGGACAGGGTATGGCTACACCTTC
>TRBV24-1|NA|TRBJ2-5|TRBD2
CATTTTSGRAAETQYF
TGTGCCACCACCACCACTAGCGGGAGGGCCGCAGAGACCCAGTACTTC
>TRBV21-1|NA|TRBJ2-5|NA
CASILTVAETQYF
TGTGCCAGCATCCTGACAGTTGCCGAGACCCAGTACTTC
>TRBV5-4|few|TRBJ2-1|NA
CASSLVRGTGNEQFF
TGTGCCAGCAGCTTGGTCAGGGGTACTGGAAATGAGCAGTTCTTC
>TRBV18|NA|TRBJ1-2|TRBD1
CASSPGQGIGYGYTF
TGTGCCAGCTCACCGGGACAGGGGATCGGCTATGGCTACACCTTC
>TRBV7-2|NA|TRBJ2-5|NA
CASSFDGDGETQYF
TGTGCCAGCAGCTTTGACGGAGACGGGGAGACCCAGTACTTC
>TRBV4-1|NA|TRBJ2-4|TRBD2
CASSLRTSGGAKNIQYF
TGCGCCAGCAGCCTCAGGACTAGCGGGGGGGCCAAAAACATTCAGTACTTC
>TRBV6-2/TRBV6-3|NA|TRBJ2-4|NA
CASSYMAGSGKNIQYF
TGTGCCAGCAGTTACATGGCGGGTAGCGGCAAAAACATTCAGTACTTC
>TRBV10-3|NA|TRBJ1-2|NA
CAISEKGPSSNYGYTF
TGTGCCATCAGTGAGAAGGGGCCATCGAGTAACTATGGCTACACCTTC
>TRBV9|NA|TRBJ1-3|NA
CASSVGGPGNTIYF
TGTGCCAGCAGCGTTGGAGGACCTGGAAACACCATATATTTT
>TRBV3-1/TRBV3-2|NA|TRBJ2-3|TRBD1
CASSQDLRDRGTDTQYF
TGTGCCAGCAGCCAAGATCTCCGGGACAGGGGGACAGATACGCAGTATTTT
>TRBV9|NA|TRBJ1-2|TRBD1
CASSTQRQGAYGYTF
TGTGCCAGCAGCACCCAGCGACAGGGCGCCTATGGCTACACCTTC
>TRBV19|NA|TRBJ2-1|TRBD1
CASSADRGEQFF
TGTGCCAGTAGTGCCGACAGGGGCGAGCAGTTCTTC
>TRBV21-1|once|TRBJ1-3|NA
CASSKAGDRAFRNTIYF
TGTGCCAGCAGCAAAGCCGGGGACAGGGCTTTTAGAAACACCATATATTTT
>TRBV29-1|NA|TRBJ1-2|TRBD1
CSVQGVYGYTF
TGCAGCGTGCAGGGGGTTTATGGCTACACCTTC
>TRBV5-5|NA|TRBJ1-1|TRBD1
CASSLEGQGIEAFF
TGTGCCAGCAGCTTGGAGGGACAGGGGATTGAAGCTTTCTTT
>TRBV28|NA|TRBJ2-3|TRBD2
CASSLAGDNTDTQYF
TGTGCCAGCAGTTTAGCGGGAGACAACACAGATACGCAGTATTTT
>TRBV6-5|NA|TRBJ1-2|NA
CASSYSRFPYGYTF
TGTGCCAGCAGTTACAGCCGGTTTCCCTATGGCTACACCTTC
>TRBV7-2|once|TRBJ2-1|NA
CASSLQDERDTEQFF
TGTGCCAGCAGCTTACAGGATGAGCGGGACACTGAGCAGTTCTTC
>TRBV28|once|TRBJ1-3|NA
CASQTRWADLSGNTIYF
TGTGCCAGCCAAACTAGGTGGGCAGACCTCTCTGGAAACACCATATATTTT
>TRBV18|NA|TRBJ1-1|NA
CASSPGTSGNTEAFF
TGTGCCAGCTCACCGGGGACATCGGGTAACACTGAAGCTTTCTTT
>TRBV20-1|NA|TRBJ1-2|NA
CSPQGVSGYTF
TGCAGTCCACAAGGGGTTAGTGGCTACACCTTC
>TRBV5-1|NA|TRBJ2-1|TRBD1
CASSQLGTGSTYNEQFF
TGCGCCAGCAGCCAGCTCGGGACAGGGTCCACCTACAATGAGCAGTTCTTC
>TRBV7-2|NA|TRBJ2-3|NA
CASSLLGHTDTQYF
TGTGCCAGCAGCTTATTGGGACACACAGATACGCAGTATTTT
>TRBV11-3|NA|TRBJ2-3|NA
CASSLGLGGTDTQYF
TGTGCCAGCAGCCTCGGTCTCGGGGGCACAGATACGCAGTATTTT
>TRBV4-3|NA|TRBJ1-6|TRBD1
CASSHPWGTGGNSPLHF
TGCGCCAGCAGCCACCCTTGGGGGACAGGGGGCAATTCACCCCTCCACTTT
>TRBV6-5|NA|TRBJ1-1|TRBD1
CASLDREMDTEAFF
TGTGCCAGCCTCGACAGGGAGATGGACACTGAAGCTTTCTTT
>TRBV24-1|once|TRBJ2-3|TRBD2
CATSVSTSGGPDTQYF
TGTGCCACCAGTGTTTCGACTAGCGGGGGCCCGGATACGCAGTATTTT
>TRBV12-3/TRBV12-4|NA|TRBJ1-3|NA
CASSFYGNTIYF
TGTGCCAGCAGTTTTTATGGAAACACCATATATTTT
>TRBV27|NA|TRBJ2-7|NA
CASGLYPGTRGEQYF
TGTGCCAGCGGACTCTACCCAGGCACCCGAGGGGAGCAGTACTTC
>TRBV18|NA|TRBJ2-7|NA
CASSPAGTAYEQYF
TGTGCCAGCTCACCCGCCGGGACTGCCTACGAGCAGTACTTC
>TRBV12-5|NA|TRBJ2-5|TRBD1
CASGLGTGEETQYF
TGTGCTAGTGGTTTGGGGACAGGGGAAGAGACCCAGTACTTC
>TRBV11-3|NA|TRBJ2-1|NA
CASSLITGYNEQFF
TGTGCCAGCAGCTTGATTACAGGTTACAATGAGCAGTTCTTC
>TRBV6-5|once|TRBJ2-1|TRBD1
CASSWDRAYNEQFF
TGTGCCAGCAGTTGGGACAGAGCCTACAATGAGCAGTTCTTC
>TRBV24-1|NA|TRBJ1-2|NA
CATNDGDFFGYTF
TGTGCCACCAATGACGGGGACTTCTTTGGCTACACCTTC
>TRBV19|NA|TRBJ2-5|NA
CASSPLLGGAETQYF
TGTGCCAGTAGCCCATTACTAGGGGGGGCAGAGACCCAGTACTTC
>TRBV12-3/TRBV12-4|once|TRBJ2-5|TRBD2
CASNWGGRETQYF
TGTGCCAGTAACTGGGGGGGAAGGGAGACCCAGTACTTC
>TRBV5-1|NA|TRBJ1-3|NA
CASSLYGAYSGNTIYF
TGCGCCAGCAGCTTGTATGGGGCGTACTCTGGAAACACCATATATTTT
>TRBV11-3|NA|TRBJ2-1|NA
CASSKASSYNEQFF
TGTGCCAGCAGTAAAGCTTCATCCTACAATGAGCAGTTCTTC
>TRBV7-9|NA|TRBJ1-2|NA
CASSLVLDPTISTF
TGTGCCAGCAGCTTAGTACTGGATCCCACTATTAGCACCTTC
>TRBV19|NA|TRBJ2-1|TRBD1
CATTRRTGLNEQFF
TGTGCCACCACCAGGAGGACAGGGCTCAATGAGCAGTTCTTC
>TRBV6-6|NA|TRBJ2-1|NA
CASSYSLRREQFF
TGTGCCAGCAGTTACTCCTTGAGGCGCGAGCAGTTCTTC
>TRBV7-2|NA|TRBJ2-4|NA
CASRQGGGALAKNIQYF
TGTGCCAGCAGACAAGGGGGAGGGGCACTAGCCAAAAACATTCAGTACTTC
>TRBV7-6|NA|TRBJ2-2|TRBD2
CASSSGLAGTGELFF
TGTGCCAGCAGCTCCGGACTAGCGGGGACCGGGGAGCTGTTTTTT
>TRBV27|NA|TRBJ2-5|NA
CASSLSAVGETQYF
TGTGCCAGCAGTTTATCGGCCGTTGGTGAGACCCAGTACTTC
>TRBV4-2|NA|TRBJ1-5|NA
CASSQDLGQGRQPQHF
TGTGCCAGCAGCCAAGATTTGGGGCAGGGCAGGCAGCCCCAGCATTTT
>TRBV6-5|NA|TRBJ1-4|NA
CASGGNEKLFF
TGTGCCAGCGGGGGGAATGAAAAACTGTTTTTT
>TRBV27|NA|TRBJ2-7|NA
CASSLGRTPSYEQYF
TGTGCCAGCAGTTTGGGGAGGACACCCTCCTACGAGCAGTACTTC
>TRBV20-1|NA|TRBJ1-5|TRBD1
CSASGTAYSNQPQHF
TGCAGTGCTAGTGGGACAGCTTATAGCAATCAGCCCCAGCATTTT
>TRBV6-1|few|TRBJ1-5|NA
CASSEGGQPQHF
TGTGCCAGCAGTGAAGGAGGTCAGCCCCAGCATTTT